This T cell receptor (beta chain) derives from a study of T cell repertoires in cytomegalovirus infection (dated by TCRdb to between 2018 and 2020). Context from the whole study: Because public TCR beta signatures pointed to carriage of CMV infection together with the matching HLA type, the HLA type of each donor mattered for the analysis. Here is what the overall study found, with its caveats: In both this cohort and an independent cohort of over 350 donors, the cumulative frequency of public TCR beta family members distinguished carriers of CMV infection plus the relevant HLA type. The ex vivo response was dominated by HLA-C-restricted CMV-specific TCR beta clonotypes, which also provided the single most frequent clonotype in two of eight donors.

V is clipped by 5 bases and J by 4 bases, and the sequence between their germline boundaries is 15 bases long. Reading the germline V gene gives CDR1 SGHTA and CDR2 FQGNSA. The CDR3, from cysteine to phenylalanine, totals 15 residues. Here the CDR3 DNA is all that survives: 45 bases in frame from base 1. Sequencing instrument: Illumina HiSeq 1500. TCRdb passed the public sequencing reads through fastp at Q25 and MiXCR, retaining productive beta sequences. Entries that share a CDR3 protein sequence are merged under the most common genes and DNA. The sample data list fewer than 300,000 distinct CDR3 sequences, and about 23% of these were observed just once. In total, the top ten clones hold approximately 15% of the sample. This clonotype was picked up many times. What antigen it recognizes has not been identified. Base quality data are lacking; no much larger clone is found one base away.

The receptor was derived from a human donor in good health (CMV status not recorded). Some clones in this sample may be carry-over from other donors' samples. Recombination connected TRBV7-2 to TRBJ2-4; the D gene is possibly TRBD1 or TRBD2, each agreeing over 5 bases. Sequenced input: PBMCs. The base sequence is TGTGCCAGCAGCCTCCCGACCGGGGCGAAAAACATTCAGTACTTC. It codes for CASSLPTGAKNIQYF.